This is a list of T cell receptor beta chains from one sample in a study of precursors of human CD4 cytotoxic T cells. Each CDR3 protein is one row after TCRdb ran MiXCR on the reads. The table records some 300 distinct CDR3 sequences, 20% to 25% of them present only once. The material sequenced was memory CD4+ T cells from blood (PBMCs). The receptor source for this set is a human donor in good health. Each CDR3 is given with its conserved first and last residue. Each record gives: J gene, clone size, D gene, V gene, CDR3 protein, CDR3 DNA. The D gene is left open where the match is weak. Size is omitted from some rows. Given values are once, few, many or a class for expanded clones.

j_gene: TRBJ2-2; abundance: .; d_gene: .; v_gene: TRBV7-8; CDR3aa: CASSSRRDHTGELFF; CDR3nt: TGTGCCAGCAGCTCTAGACGAGATCACACCGGGGAGCTGTTTTTT
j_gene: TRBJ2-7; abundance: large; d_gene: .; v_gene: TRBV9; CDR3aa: CASRTASYEQYF; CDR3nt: TGTGCCAGCAGGACAGCCTCCTACGAGCAGTACTTC
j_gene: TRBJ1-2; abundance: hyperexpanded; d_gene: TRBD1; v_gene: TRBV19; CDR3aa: CASSMRTDRGLYGYTF; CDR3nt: TGTGCCAGTAGTATGCGTACGGACAGGGGGCTCTATGGCTACACCTTC
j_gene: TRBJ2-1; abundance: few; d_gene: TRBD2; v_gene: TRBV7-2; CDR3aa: CASSPVSLAGAEQFF; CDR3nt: TGTGCCAGCAGCCCGGTTAGTCTAGCGGGAGCTGAGCAGTTCTTC
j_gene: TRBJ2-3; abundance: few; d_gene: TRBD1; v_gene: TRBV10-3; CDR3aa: CAIRQGTSTDTQYF; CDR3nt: TGTGCCATTAGACAGGGGACTAGCACAGATACGCAGTATTTT
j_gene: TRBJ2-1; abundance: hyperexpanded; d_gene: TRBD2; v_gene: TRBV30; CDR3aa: CAWSGVSGGSYNEQFF; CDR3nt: TGTGCCTGGAGTGGAGTCTCGGGAGGATCCTACAATGAGCAGTTCTTC
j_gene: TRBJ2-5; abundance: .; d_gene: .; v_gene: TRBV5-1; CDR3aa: CASRLAGYQETQYF; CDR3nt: TGCGCCAGCAGGTTGGCAGGGTACCAAGAGACCCAGTACTTC
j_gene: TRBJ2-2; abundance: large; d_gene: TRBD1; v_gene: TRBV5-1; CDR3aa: CASSLAGQGASGELFF; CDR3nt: TGCGCCAGCAGCTTGGCGGGACAGGGGGCGAGCGGGGAGCTGTTTTTT
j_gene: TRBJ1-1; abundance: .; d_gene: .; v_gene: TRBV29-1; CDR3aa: CSARVVTEAFF; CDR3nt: TGCAGCGCCAGGGTTGTCACTGAAGCTTTCTTT
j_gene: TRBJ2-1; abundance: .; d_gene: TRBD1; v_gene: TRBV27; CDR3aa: CASSTNRGQGAGEQFF; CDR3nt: TGTGCCAGCAGTACAAACCGGGGTCAGGGGGCCGGCGAGCAGTTCTTC
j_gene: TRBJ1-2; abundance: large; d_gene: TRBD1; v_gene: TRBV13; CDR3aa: CASSLGTGEGYGYTF; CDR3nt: TGTGCCAGCAGCTTAGGCACAGGGGAGGGCTATGGCTACACCTTC
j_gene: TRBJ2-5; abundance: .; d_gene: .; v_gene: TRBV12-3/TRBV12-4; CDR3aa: CASSLLARETQYF; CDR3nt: TGTGCCAGCAGTCTTCTAGCGCGGGAGACCCAGTACTTC
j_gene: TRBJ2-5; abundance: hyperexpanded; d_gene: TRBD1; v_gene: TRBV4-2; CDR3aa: CASSQDRQGTPSAQETQYF; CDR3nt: TGTGCCAGCAGCCAGGACCGACAGGGTACCCCATCCGCCCAAGAGACCCAGTACTTC
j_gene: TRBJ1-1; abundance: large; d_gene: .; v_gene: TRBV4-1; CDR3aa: CASSGGKTMNTEAFF; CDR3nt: TGCGCCAGCAGCGGGGGTAAAACCATGAACACTGAAGCTTTCTTT
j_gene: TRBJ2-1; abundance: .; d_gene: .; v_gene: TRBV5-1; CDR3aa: CASSLRRNEQFF; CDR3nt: TGCGCCAGCAGCTTGCGGCGGAATGAGCAGTTCTTC
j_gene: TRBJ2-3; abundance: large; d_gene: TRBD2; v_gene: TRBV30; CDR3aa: CASGLAGADTQYF; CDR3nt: TGTGCCTCCGGACTAGCGGGAGCAGATACGCAGTATTTT
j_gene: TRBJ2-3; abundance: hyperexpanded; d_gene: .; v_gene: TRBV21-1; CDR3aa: CASPDRTDTQYF; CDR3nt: TGTGCCAGCCCCGACAGAACAGATACGCAGTATTTT
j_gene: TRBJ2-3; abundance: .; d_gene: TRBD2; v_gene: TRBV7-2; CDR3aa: CASSFDGRSTDTQYF; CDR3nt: TGTGCCAGCAGCTTTGACGGGAGGAGCACAGATACGCAGTATTTT
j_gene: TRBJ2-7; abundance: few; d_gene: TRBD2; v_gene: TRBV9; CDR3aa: CASSVSLAGGYEQYF; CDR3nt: TGTGCCAGCAGCGTTTCCTTAGCGGGAGGCTACGAGCAGTACTTC
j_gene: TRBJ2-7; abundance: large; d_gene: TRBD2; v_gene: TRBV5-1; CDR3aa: CASSLALSGLAEPYEQYF; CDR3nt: TGCGCCAGCAGCTTGGCCCTAAGTGGACTAGCGGAACCCTACGAGCAGTACTTC
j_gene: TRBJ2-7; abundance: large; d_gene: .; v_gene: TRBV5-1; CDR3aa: CASSKDRDYEQYF; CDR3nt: TGCGCCAGCAGCAAGGACAGAGACTACGAGCAGTACTTC
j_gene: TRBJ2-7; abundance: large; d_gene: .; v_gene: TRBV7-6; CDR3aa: CASSLAPGQSGTEQYF; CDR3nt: TGTGCCAGCAGCTTAGCCCCAGGACAGTCAGGCACCGAGCAGTACTTC
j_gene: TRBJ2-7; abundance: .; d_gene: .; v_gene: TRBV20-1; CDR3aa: CSATRTAYEQYF; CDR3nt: TGCAGTGCTACCAGGACAGCCTACGAGCAGTACTTC
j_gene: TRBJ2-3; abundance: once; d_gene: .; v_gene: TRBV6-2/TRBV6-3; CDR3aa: CASSYADRSGAQYF; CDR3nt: TGTGCCAGCAGTTACGCAGACCGTTCAGGGGCGCAGTATTTT
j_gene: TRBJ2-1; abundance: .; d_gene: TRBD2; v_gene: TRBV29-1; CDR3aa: CSVGPGTSGINEQFF; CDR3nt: TGCAGCGTGGGCCCCGGGACTAGCGGGATCAATGAGCAGTTCTTC
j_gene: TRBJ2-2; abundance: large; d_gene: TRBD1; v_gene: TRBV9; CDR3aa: CASSLYPGGDTGELFF; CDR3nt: TGTGCCAGCAGCCTATACCCAGGGGGAGACACCGGGGAGCTGTTTTTT
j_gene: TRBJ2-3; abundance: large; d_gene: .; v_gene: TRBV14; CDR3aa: CASSQDLRGRYTDTQYF; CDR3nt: TGTGCCAGCAGCCAAGATCTTCGGGGAAGGTATACAGATACGCAGTATTTT
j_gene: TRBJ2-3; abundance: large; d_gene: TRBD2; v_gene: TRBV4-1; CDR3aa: CASSQAYLAGGSTDTQYF; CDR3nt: TGCGCCAGCAGCCAAGCTTATCTAGCGGGAGGGTCGACAGATACGCAGTATTTT
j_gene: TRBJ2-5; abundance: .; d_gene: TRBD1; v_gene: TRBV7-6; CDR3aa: CASSSTTGVEKTQYF; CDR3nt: TGTGCCAGCAGCTCAACGACAGGGGTCGAAAAGACCCAGTACTTC
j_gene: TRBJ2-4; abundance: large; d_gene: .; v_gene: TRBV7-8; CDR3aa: CASTGSLGRDGRNIQYF; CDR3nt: TGTGCCAGTACAGGGAGCTTGGGACGGGACGGAAGAAACATTCAGTACTTC
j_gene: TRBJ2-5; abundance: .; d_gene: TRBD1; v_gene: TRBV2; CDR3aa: CASSDPGQGWTQYF; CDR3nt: TGTGCCAGCAGTGACCCGGGACAGGGTTGGACCCAGTACTTC
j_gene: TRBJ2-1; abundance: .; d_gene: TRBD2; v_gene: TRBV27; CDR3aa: CASSLPSGRAWFF; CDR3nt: TGTGCCAGCAGTTTACCTAGCGGGAGGGCCTGGTTCTTC
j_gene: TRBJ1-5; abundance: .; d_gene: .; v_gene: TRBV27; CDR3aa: CASSLIGQPQHF; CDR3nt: TGTGCCAGCAGTTTAATTGGTCAGCCCCAGCATTTT
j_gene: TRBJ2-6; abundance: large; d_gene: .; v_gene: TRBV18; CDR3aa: CASSPPLIDSGANVLTF; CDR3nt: TGTGCCAGCTCACCACCCCTTATTGACTCTGGGGCCAACGTCCTGACTTTC
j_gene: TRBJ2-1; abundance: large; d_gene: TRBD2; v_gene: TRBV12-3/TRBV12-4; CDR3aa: CASRPTSGSYNEQFF; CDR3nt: TGTGCCAGCAGACCTACTAGCGGGAGCTACAATGAGCAGTTCTTC
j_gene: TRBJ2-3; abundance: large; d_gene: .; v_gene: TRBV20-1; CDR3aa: CSVLGLASTDTQYF; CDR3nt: TGCAGTGTTCTCGGACTCGCTAGCACAGATACGCAGTATTTT
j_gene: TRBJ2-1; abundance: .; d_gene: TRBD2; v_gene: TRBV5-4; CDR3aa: CASSLRLAGVEQFF; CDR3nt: TGTGCCAGCAGCTTGAGGCTAGCGGGAGTCGAGCAGTTCTTC
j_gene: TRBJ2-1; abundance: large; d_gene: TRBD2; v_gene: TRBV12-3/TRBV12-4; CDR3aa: CASRRQRAGVLYNEQFF; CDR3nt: TGTGCCAGCAGACGTCAGAGGGCGGGAGTTTTGTACAATGAGCAGTTCTTC
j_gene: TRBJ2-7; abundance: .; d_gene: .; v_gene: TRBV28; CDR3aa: CASRLPPYEQYF; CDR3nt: TGTGCCAGCAGGCTACCGCCCTACGAGCAGTACTTC
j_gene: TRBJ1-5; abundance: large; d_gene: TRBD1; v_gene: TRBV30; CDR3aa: CAWSEQGQPQHF; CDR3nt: TGTGCCTGGAGTGAACAGGGGCAGCCCCAGCATTTT
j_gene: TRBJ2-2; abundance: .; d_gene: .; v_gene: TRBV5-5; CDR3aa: CASSLTVSNTGELFF; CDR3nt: TGTGCCAGCAGCTTGACGGTCTCGAACACCGGGGAGCTGTTTTTT
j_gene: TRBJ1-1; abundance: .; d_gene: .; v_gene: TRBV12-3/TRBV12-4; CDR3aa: CASSFRPAPNQVFF; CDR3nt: TGTGCCAGCAGTTTTCGGCCCGCCCCGAACCAGGTTTTCTTT
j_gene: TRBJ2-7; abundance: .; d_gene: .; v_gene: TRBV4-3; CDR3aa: CASSQDRAGYEQYF; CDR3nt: TGCGCCAGCAGCCAAGACAGGGCAGGCTACGAGCAGTACTTC
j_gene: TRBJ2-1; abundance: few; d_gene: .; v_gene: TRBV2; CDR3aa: CASTRGLNNEQFF; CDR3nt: TGTGCCAGCACCCGGGGACTTAACAATGAGCAGTTCTTC
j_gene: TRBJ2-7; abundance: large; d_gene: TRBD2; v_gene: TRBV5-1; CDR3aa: CASSPRLAGDGSYEQYF; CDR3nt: TGCGCCAGCAGCCCCAGACTAGCGGGAGATGGCTCCTACGAGCAGTACTTC
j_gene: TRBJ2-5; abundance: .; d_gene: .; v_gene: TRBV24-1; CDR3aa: CATSESQPQETQYF; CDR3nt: TGTGCCACCAGTGAATCCCAGCCCCAAGAGACCCAGTACTTC